Listed here are 11 T cell receptor beta chains from one sample, sequenced in a study of human CD8 memory T cell subsets (dated by TCRdb to 2019 to 2021). Sequencing was performed on a NextSeq 550. A Human TCR Profiling Kit was used to prepare UMI-labeled 5' RACE TCRbeta libraries. TCRdb reprocessed the reads and provides one entry for every CDR3 protein sequence; no DNA is given. The sample table gives about 10,000 distinct CDR3 sequences. Jointly, the top ten make up about 20% of the sample. Input material: CD8+ stem-like memory T cells (TSCM and TCM) sorted from PBMCs. Reading the label with the study, this specimen's cell subset or site is: stem-like memory CD8 T cells (TSTEM), CCR7+ PD-1- TIGIT-. The receptor source for this set is a human donor in good health.

This clonotype is called large (0.1 to 1%) based on its frequency. The chain is built from TRBV20-1 and TRBJ1-6. The CDR3 runs 12 residues. Germline-derived CDR1 and CDR2 are DFQATT and SNEGSKA (reference sequence). CDR3 protein: CSARDGHSPLHF.

The CDR3 loop reads CASSPGYTYEQYF. This sequence joins TRBV18 and TRBJ2-7. The CDR3 contains 13 residues. Germline loops: CDR1 KGHSH, CDR2 LQKENI.

The chain uses TRBV6-2 or TRBV6-3 and TRBJ1-5; TCRdb's D gene call, TRBD1, goes unchecked for lack of DNA. CDR1 is MNHEY, CDR2 SVGEGT, per germline. The CDR3 covers 17 residues. The CDR3 spells CASSYPVGTGGVQPQHF.

The chain employs TRBV9 and TRBJ2-3; TCRdb's assignment of TRBD2 cannot be checked, as there is no DNA. The CDR3 spans 16 residues. CDR1 and CDR2 from the germline V gene are SGDLS and YYNGEE. CDR3 sequence reads: CASSVVLAESTDTQYF.

The CDR3 reads CASSPRTPRTSGSHIQYF. The chain uses TRBV7-9 and TRBJ2-4; TCRdb lists TRBD2, though no DNA is available to test this call. The CDR3 is made up of 18 amino acids. CDR1 SEHNR and CDR2 FQNEAQ come from the germline V gene (reference sequence). Drawing the rest from reference TRBV7-9 and TRBJ2-4, the complete variable domain is DTGVSQNPRHKITKRGQNVTFRCDPISEHNRLYWYRQTLGQGPEFLTYFQNEAQLEKSRLLSDRFSAERPKGSFSTLEIQRTEQGDSAMYLCASSPRTPRTSGSHIQYFGAGTRLSVL.

This chain uses TRBV11-2 with TRBJ2-2. The CDR3 has 14 residues. Germline V gene lookup returns CDR1 SGHAT and CDR2 FQNNGV. CDR3 amino acids: CASRPSLGTGELFF.

The gene calls are TRBV5-1 and TRBJ1-4; the TCRdb D gene call, TRBD1, has no DNA to confirm it. The germline CDR1 and CDR2 sequences are SGHRS and YFSETQ. This CDR3 contains 17 residues. The CDR3 reads CASSLGVTGQSWEKLFF.

The V and J genes are TRBV6-5 and TRBJ2-2. Germline CDR1 MNHEY, CDR2 SVGAGI. The CDR3 sequence is 13 residues long. The CDR3 region is CASSYFNTGELFF.

By frequency, this clonotype registers medium-sized (0.01 to 0.1%). The rearrangement uses TRBV18 and TRBJ2-1; TCRdb reports TRBD2, a call that lacks DNA to check it against. Germline assignment: CDR1 KGHSH and CDR2 LQKENI. This CDR3 spans 16 amino acids. CDR3 protein: CASSDLAGAGSNEQFF.

V usage is TRBV4-1 and J usage is TRBJ2-5. Germline lookup yields CDR1 MGHRA and CDR2 YSYEKL. There are 16 residues in the CDR3. CDR3 region: CASSQEYSGSQETQYF.

The chain has TRBV7-9 and TRBJ1-2. This CDR3 spans 15 amino acids. Germline V CDR1 and CDR2: SEHNR, FQNEAQ (reference sequence). This chain's CDR3 is CASSSLQRGLDGYTF.